This is a list of T cell receptor beta chains from one sample in a study of T cell responses to AZD1222 COVID-19 vaccine. Profiled with immunoSEQ multiplex PCR; TCRdb holds only in-frame clones, not every one. The sample shows under 110,000 clones, about 90% of them seen only once. The starting material was peripheral blood, obtained 28 days after the second AZD1222 dose. Receptors were obtained from an adult who received the AZD1222 COVID-19 vaccine. Each CDR3 is given with its conserved first and last residue. Each record gives: CDR3 DNA, CDR3 protein, D gene, J gene, clone size, V gene. D genes are given only for firm matches. Size is omitted from some rows. Given values are once, few, many or a class for expanded clones.

CDR3 DNA: TGTGCCAGCAGTTTGTCGCGCGGCACCTACGAGCAGTACTTC
CDR3 protein: CASSLSRGTYEQYF
D gene: -
J gene: TRBJ2-7
clone size: -
V gene: TRBV27

CDR3 DNA: TGTGCCAGCGGCTTTGGGGCAGGGGGCATTTCTGGCACCCTCCACTTT
CDR3 protein: CASGFGAGGISGTLHF
D gene: TRBD1
J gene: TRBJ1-6
clone size: -
V gene: TRBV3-1/TRBV3-2

CDR3 DNA: TGTGCCAGCAGCAAAGGGGCCGGCGCGGGAGAGCAGTTCTTC
CDR3 protein: CASSKGAGAGEQFF
D gene: -
J gene: TRBJ2-1
clone size: -
V gene: TRBV21-1

CDR3 DNA: TGTGCCAGCAGTTACGGCCCTTCCCCCAATCAGCCCCAGCATTTT
CDR3 protein: CASSYGPSPNQPQHF
D gene: -
J gene: TRBJ1-5
clone size: -
V gene: TRBV6-5

CDR3 DNA: TGTGCCAGCACCTTAGGGACTAGCGGGCTTAATCGGGAGACCCAGTACTTC
CDR3 protein: CASTLGTSGLNRETQYF
D gene: TRBD2
J gene: TRBJ2-5
clone size: -
V gene: TRBV5-4

CDR3 DNA: TGTGCCAGCAGCCACCAGGGAGCCAAAAACATTCAGTACTTC
CDR3 protein: CASSHQGAKNIQYF
D gene: -
J gene: TRBJ2-4
clone size: -
V gene: TRBV14

CDR3 DNA: TGTGCCAGCATCCCCATGGCCCTCACTGAAGCTTTCTTT
CDR3 protein: CASIPMALTEAFF
D gene: -
J gene: TRBJ1-1
clone size: few
V gene: TRBV7-9

CDR3 DNA: TGTGCCAGCAGCGGGGCGGGGAACTATGGCTACACCTTC
CDR3 protein: CASSGAGNYGYTF
D gene: -
J gene: TRBJ1-2
clone size: -
V gene: TRBV5-6

CDR3 DNA: TGTGCCAGCAGTTACACGGACAGGGCCAATTCACCCCTCCACTTT
CDR3 protein: CASSYTDRANSPLHF
D gene: TRBD1
J gene: TRBJ1-6
clone size: once
V gene: TRBV6-6

CDR3 DNA: TGTGCCAGCTCACCACACGACAATCAGCCCCAGCATTTT
CDR3 protein: CASSPHDNQPQHF
D gene: -
J gene: TRBJ1-5
clone size: -
V gene: TRBV18

CDR3 DNA: TGTGCCAGCAGCTTGGCAGGAGACCTCAATGAGCAGTTCTTC
CDR3 protein: CASSLAGDLNEQFF
D gene: -
J gene: TRBJ2-1
clone size: -
V gene: TRBV5-4

CDR3 DNA: TGTGCCATCAGAGGACTAGCGGGGGACACCGGGGAGCTGTTTTTT
CDR3 protein: CAIRGLAGDTGELFF
D gene: TRBD2
J gene: TRBJ2-2
clone size: -
V gene: TRBV10-3

CDR3 DNA: TGTGCCAGCAGTTACCCCCAAGGGCCAGGGGGCACTGAAGCTTTCTTT
CDR3 protein: CASSYPQGPGGTEAFF
D gene: TRBD1
J gene: TRBJ1-1
clone size: -
V gene: TRBV6-5